The T cell receptor beta chain described here comes from a study of T cell changes during pregnancy in multiple sclerosis. CDR3 length: 13 amino acids. The germline V and J ends were trimmed by 3 bases and 12 bases, with 15 bases remaining between them. Germline lookup yields CDR1 SGHTA and CDR2 FQGNSA. TCRdb keeps only in-frame clones here, not all; method: immunoSEQ multiplex PCR. The table has tens of thousands of clones, 94% seen once. The sequenced sample was CD8+ T cells from peripheral blood mononuclear cells, obtained in the third trimester of pregnancy. V and J are TRBV7-2 and TRBJ2-1; D possibly corresponds to TRBD1 (6 bases). The sequence came from a female donor with multiple sclerosis, enrolled in a pregnancy study. The CDR3, as DNA: TGTGCCAGCAGCTTCGCGACAGGAAAACCGCAGTTCTTC. Amino acids: CASSFATGKPQFF.